Presented here are 11 T cell receptor beta chains from one specimen sequenced in a study of graft-versus-host responses after intestinal transplantation. Libraries were prepared by immunoSEQ multiplex PCR; TCRdb keeps only in-frame clonotypes and omits some of them. The sample yields about 85,000 clones, 75% to 95% seen once. No antigen is known for these receptors. The source material was unstimulated CD8+ T cells sorted from spleen or lymph node cells, sampled before transplant. The receptor source for this set is a human donor who was the organ donor for an intestinal transplant.

The chain uses TRBV5-1 and TRBJ2-7; D may be TRBD2 (5 bases). Germline values: CDR1 SGHRS, CDR2 YFSETQ. The CDR3 extends over 14 amino acids. V gave up 4 bases and J gave up 0 bases, with 11 bases separating them. CDR3 residues: CASSADWSSYEQYF. CDR3 in DNA: TGCGCCAGCAGCGCGGACTGGAGCTCCTACGAGCAGTACTTC.

The chain combines TRBV5-1 with TRBJ1-5; D is unresolved. Per germline, CDR1 SGHRS and CDR2 YFSETQ. The V end was cut by 1 base, the J end by 1 base, with 9 bases between. CDR3 length: 15 amino acids. In DNA form, the CDR3 reads TGCGCCAGCAGCTTGTTTTCCGGGAGCAATCAGCCCCAGCATTTT. Protein product: CASSLFSGSNQPQHF. Drawing the rest from reference TRBV5-1 and TRBJ1-5, the complete variable domain is KAGVTQTPRYLIKTRGQQVTLSCSPISGHRSVSWYQQTPGQGLQFLFEYFSETQRNKGNFPGRFSGRQFSNSRSEMNVSTLELGDSALYLCASSLFSGSNQPQHFGDGTRLSIL.

Worth noting for this clone: This is likely an artifact of a read error, given a far larger clone one base away. The chain couples TRBV11-2 to TRBJ1-3; D is unclear. Per the germline V gene, CDR1 is SGHAT and CDR2 is FQNNGV. The length of the CDR3 is 12 residues. Written as DNA, the CDR3 is TGTTCCAGCAGCTTAGGCCCATTTACCATATATTTT. Its translation: CSSSLGPFTIYF.

This clone was observed once. The chain carries TRBV30 and TRBJ2-7; no definite D call. Germline lookup yields CDR1 GTSNPN and CDR2 SVGIG (reference sequence). V lost 4 bases and J 3 bases, leaving 13 bases between the germline ends. The CDR3 sequence is 13 residues long. The CDR3 DNA follows: TGTGCCTGGACCCCCGGCGGATACTACGAGCAGTACTTC. Protein product: CAWTPGGYYEQYF.

The CDR3 sequence: CASSEAAGAGELFF. The CDR3 DNA reads TGTGCCAGCAGTGAAGCTGCGGGAGCCGGGGAGCTGTTTTTT. V and J are TRBV6-1 and TRBJ2-2, with 7 bases that match TRBD2. The junction had 1 base not matched to a gene; V was cut back by 0 bases and J by 6 bases. Germline CDR1 and CDR2: MNHNS and SASEGT. The CDR3 loop spans 14 amino acids.

The CDR3 spells CASSPRRSDTQYF. CDR3 nucleotide sequence: TGTGCCAGCAGCCCCAGACGGTCAGATACGCAGTATTTT. The chain combines TRBV11-2 with TRBJ2-3, with D hard to call. Trimming pared 5 bases from V and 4 bases from J, leaving 10 bases between. The CDR3 sequence is 13 residues long. CDR1 SGHAT and CDR2 FQNNGV come from the germline V gene.

The rearrangement links TRBV7-3 to TRBJ2-1; D is unresolved. The germline gives CDR1 SGHTA, CDR2 FQGTGA. The CDR3 is made up of 16 amino acids. Trimming stripped 4 bases from V and 0 bases from J, with 13 bases between. The CDR3 region has the DNA TGTGCCAGCAGCTCGATCGGGCCCAGCTCCTACAATGAGCAGTTCTTC. It yields the protein CASSSIGPSSYNEQFF.

J is TRBJ2-3 and V is TRBV5-1; possibly TRBD1 or TRBD2 for D (5 bases each). This CDR3 has 15 residues. Trimming shortened V by 1 base and J by 2 bases, and 11 bases separated the two germline ends. CDR1 SGHRS and CDR2 YFSETQ come from the germline V gene. The CDR3 nucleotides are TGCGCCAGCAGCTTGTCCGGGGCGGTCACAGATACGCAGTATTTT. Encoded protein: CASSLSGAVTDTQYF. The complete variable domain, with remaining parts taken from reference TRBV5-1 and TRBJ2-3, reads KAGVTQTPRYLIKTRGQQVTLSCSPISGHRSVSWYQQTPGQGLQFLFEYFSETQRNKGNFPGRFSGRQFSNSRSEMNVSTLELGDSALYLCASSLSGAVTDTQYFGPGTRLTVL.

The genes are TRBV5-1 and TRBJ2-7, with 8 bases that match TRBD1. This CDR3 spans 15 amino acids. J lost 0 bases, V lost 4 bases, and 6 bases had no gene match. Per the germline V gene, CDR1 is SGHRS and CDR2 is YFSETQ. The CDR3 protein is CASSAWTGSSYEQYF. CDR3 coding DNA: TGCGCCAGCAGCGCATGGACAGGGAGCTCCTACGAGCAGTACTTC.

The V call is TRBV4-2, the J call TRBJ2-3, with 9 bases lining up with TRBD2. CDR1 LGHNA and CDR2 YNFKEQ come from the germline V gene. J gave up 3 bases and V 3 bases, and 10 bases lay outside the gene matches. The CDR3 runs to 17 residues. The CDR3 spells CASSQDKLAGPTDTQYF. Written as DNA, the CDR3 is TGTGCCAGCAGCCAGGACAAACTAGCGGGCCCTACAGATACGCAGTATTTT.

The chain recombines TRBV27 with TRBJ2-5, with TRBD2 identical over 7 bases. The DNA matches TRBJ2-7 better at its end, which makes the J call doubtful. Germline CDR1 MNHEY, CDR2 SMNVEV (reference sequence). The CDR3 runs 15 residues. The chain's CDR3 is CASSSRGGSSYEQYF. In nucleotides, the CDR3 is TGTGCCAGCAGTTCTAGGGGAGGGAGCTCCTACGAGCAGTACTTC.